This T cell receptor beta chain was obtained from a study of CD8 T cells in Susac syndrome. RNA, at about 0.45 to 1 ug, was reverse transcribed with random hexamers. Using its own MiXCR run on the immunoSEQ multiplex PCR reads, TCRdb lists one record per CDR3 protein. The sample records under 350,000 distinct CDR3 sequences, about 91% being singletons. Germline V gives CDR1 DFQATT, CDR2 SNEGSKA (reference sequence). V was trimmed by 0 bases and J by 11 bases, leaving 16 bases between them. The CDR3 sequence is 13 residues long. The rearrangement uses TRBV20-1 and TRBJ1-1; possibly TRBD1 for D (6 bases). Sequencing was carried out using CD4+ T cells from PBMCs. This sequence was found in a human donor with multiple sclerosis. CDR3 residues: CSARDIGGGAAFF. CDR3 in DNA: TGCAGTGCTAGAGATATAGGAGGGGGAGCGGCTTTCTTT.